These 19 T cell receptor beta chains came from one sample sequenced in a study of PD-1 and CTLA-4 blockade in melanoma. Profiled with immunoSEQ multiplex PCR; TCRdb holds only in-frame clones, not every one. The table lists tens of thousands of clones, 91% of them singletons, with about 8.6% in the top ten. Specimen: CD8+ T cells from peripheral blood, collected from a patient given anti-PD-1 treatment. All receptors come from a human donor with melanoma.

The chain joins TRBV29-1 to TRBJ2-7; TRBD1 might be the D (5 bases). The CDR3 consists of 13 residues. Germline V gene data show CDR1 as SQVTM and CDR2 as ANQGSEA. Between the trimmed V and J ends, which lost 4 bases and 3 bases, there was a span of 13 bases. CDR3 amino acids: CSVADKGDYEQYF. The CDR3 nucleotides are TGCAGCGTTGCCGACAAAGGGGACTACGAGCAGTACTTC.

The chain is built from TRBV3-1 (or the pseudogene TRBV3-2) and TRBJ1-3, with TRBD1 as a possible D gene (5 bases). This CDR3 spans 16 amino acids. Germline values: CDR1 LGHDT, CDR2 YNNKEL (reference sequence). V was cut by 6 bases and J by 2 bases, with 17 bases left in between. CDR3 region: CASSIGTLSPGNTIYF. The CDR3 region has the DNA TGTGCCAGCAGTATCGGGACGCTAAGCCCTGGAAACACCATATATTTT.

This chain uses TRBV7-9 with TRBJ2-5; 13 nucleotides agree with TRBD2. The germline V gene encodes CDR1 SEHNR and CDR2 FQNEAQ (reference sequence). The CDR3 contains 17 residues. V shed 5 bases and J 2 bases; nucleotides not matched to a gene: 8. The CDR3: CASSQGLAGTLQETQYF. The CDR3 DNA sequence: TGTGCCAGCAGCCAGGGACTAGCGGGGACTTTACAAGAGACCCAGTACTTC.

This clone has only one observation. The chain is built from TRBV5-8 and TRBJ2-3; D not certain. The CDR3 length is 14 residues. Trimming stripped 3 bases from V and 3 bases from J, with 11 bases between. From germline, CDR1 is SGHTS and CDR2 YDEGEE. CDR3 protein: CASSSETRTDTQYF. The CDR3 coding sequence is TGTGCCAGCAGCTCCGAGACCCGAACAGATACGCAGTATTTT.

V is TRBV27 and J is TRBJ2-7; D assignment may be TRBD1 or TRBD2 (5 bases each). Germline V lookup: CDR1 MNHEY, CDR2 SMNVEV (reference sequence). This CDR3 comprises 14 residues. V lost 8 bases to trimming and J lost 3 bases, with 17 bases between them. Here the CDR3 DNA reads TGTGCCAGCCCTTTGGGGGACCCGCTCTACGAGCAGTACTTC. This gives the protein CASPLGDPLYEQYF.

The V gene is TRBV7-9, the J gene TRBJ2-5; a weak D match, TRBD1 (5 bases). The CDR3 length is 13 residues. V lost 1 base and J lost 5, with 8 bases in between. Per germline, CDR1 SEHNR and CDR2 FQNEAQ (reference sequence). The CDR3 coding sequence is TGTGCCAGCAGCTTAGACCCAGGGGAGACCCAGTACTTC. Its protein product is CASSLDPGETQYF. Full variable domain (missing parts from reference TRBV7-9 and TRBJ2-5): DTGVSQNPRHKITKRGQNVTFRCDPISEHNRLYWYRQTLGQGPEFLTYFQNEAQLEKSRLLSDRFSAERPKGSFSTLEIQRTEQGDSAMYLCASSLDPGETQYFGPGTRLLVL.

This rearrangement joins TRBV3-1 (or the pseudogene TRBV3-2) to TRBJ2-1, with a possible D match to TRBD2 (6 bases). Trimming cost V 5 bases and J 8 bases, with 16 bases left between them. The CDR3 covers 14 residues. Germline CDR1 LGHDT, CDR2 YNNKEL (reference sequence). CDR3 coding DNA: TGTGCCAGCAGCGCGGGACTCCAGGACGATGAGCAGTTCTTC. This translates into CASSAGLQDDEQFF.

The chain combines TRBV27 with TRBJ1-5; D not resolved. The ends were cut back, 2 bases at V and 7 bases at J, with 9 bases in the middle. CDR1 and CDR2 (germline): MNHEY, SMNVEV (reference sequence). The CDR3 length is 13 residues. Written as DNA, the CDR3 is TGTGCCAGCAGTTTACCGGGGAGGCAGCCCCAGCATTTT. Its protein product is CASSLPGRQPQHF.

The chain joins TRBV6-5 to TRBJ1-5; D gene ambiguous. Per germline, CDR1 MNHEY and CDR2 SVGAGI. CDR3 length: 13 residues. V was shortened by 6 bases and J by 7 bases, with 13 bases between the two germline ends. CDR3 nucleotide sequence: TGTGCCAGCAGCCCATCCCCATTACAGCCCCAGCATTTT. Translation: CASSPSPLQPQHF.

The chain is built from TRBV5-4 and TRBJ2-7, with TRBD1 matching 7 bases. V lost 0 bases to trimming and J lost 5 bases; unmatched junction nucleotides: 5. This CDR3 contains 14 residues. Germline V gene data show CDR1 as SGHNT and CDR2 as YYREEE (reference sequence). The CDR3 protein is CASSLVLGGNEQYF. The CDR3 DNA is TGTGCCAGCAGCTTGGTTTTAGGGGGCAACGAGCAGTACTTC.

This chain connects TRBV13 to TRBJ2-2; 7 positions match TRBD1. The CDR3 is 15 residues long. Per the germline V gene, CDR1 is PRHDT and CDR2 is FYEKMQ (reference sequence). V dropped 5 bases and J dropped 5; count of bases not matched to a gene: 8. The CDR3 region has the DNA TGTGCCAGCAGCCTACAGGGGCGCCCGACCGGGGAGCTGTTTTTT. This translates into CASSLQGRPTGELFF.

The CDR3 DNA sequence: TGTGCTTACCGAGCGGGGGGCCCCGGGGAGCTGTTTTTT. Protein: CAYRAGGPGELFF. The chain uses TRBV5-4 and TRBJ2-2, with TRBD2 matching 9 bases. This CDR3 comprises 13 residues. Per the germline V gene, CDR1 is SGHNT and CDR2 is YYREEE (reference sequence).

CDR3 loop: CASSGTTDSYNSPLHF. DNA of the CDR3: TGTGCCAGCAGTGGGACCACCGATTCTTATAATTCACCCCTCCACTTT. V usage is TRBV6-8 and J usage is TRBJ1-6, with TRBD1 as a possible D gene (5 bases). Germline V lookup: CDR1 MNHGY, CDR2 SAAAGT. V lost 5 bases and J 4 bases, leaving 15 bases between the germline ends. The CDR3 has 16 amino acids.

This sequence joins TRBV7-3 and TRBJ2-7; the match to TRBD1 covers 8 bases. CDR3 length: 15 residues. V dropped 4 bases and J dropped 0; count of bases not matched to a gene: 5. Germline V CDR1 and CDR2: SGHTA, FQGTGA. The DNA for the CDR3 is TGTGCCAGCAGCTCAAGGACAGGGAGCTCCTACGAGCAGTACTTC. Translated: CASSSRTGSSYEQYF.

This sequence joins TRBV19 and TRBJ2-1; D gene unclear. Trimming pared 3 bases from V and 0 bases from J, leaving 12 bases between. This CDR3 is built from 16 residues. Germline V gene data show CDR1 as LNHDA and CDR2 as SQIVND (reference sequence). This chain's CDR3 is CASSISASSSYNEQFF. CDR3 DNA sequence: TGTGCCAGTAGTATTTCGGCTTCCAGCTCCTACAATGAGCAGTTCTTC.

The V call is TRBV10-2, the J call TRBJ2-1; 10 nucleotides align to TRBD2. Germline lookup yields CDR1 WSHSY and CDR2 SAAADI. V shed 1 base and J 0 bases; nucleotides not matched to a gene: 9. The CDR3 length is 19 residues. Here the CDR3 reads CASSEFSTASGSSYNEQFF. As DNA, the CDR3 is TGCGCCAGCAGTGAGTTTAGTACGGCTAGCGGGAGCTCCTACAATGAGCAGTTCTTC.

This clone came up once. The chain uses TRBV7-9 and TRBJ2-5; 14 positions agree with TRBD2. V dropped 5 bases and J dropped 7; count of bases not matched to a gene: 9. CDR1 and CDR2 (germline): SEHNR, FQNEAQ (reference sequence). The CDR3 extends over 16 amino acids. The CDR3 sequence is CASSPLTSGRAGTQYF. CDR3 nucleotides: TGTGCCAGCAGCCCCCTGACTAGCGGGAGGGCCGGGACCCAGTACTTC.

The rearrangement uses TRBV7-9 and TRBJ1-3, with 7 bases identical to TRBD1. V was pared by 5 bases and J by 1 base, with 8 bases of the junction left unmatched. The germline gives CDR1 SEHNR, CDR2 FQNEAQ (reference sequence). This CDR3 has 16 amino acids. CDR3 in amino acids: CASSPKGTESGNTIYF. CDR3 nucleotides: TGTGCCAGCAGCCCGAAAGGGACAGAGTCTGGAAACACCATATATTTT.

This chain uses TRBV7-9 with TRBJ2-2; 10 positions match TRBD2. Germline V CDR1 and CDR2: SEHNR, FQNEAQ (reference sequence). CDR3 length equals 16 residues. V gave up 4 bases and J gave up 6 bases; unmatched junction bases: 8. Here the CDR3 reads CASSSLPGTSAGELFF. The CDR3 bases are TGTGCCAGCAGCTCTCTCCCCGGGACTAGCGCCGGGGAGCTGTTTTTT.